This T cell receptor beta chain was sequenced for a study of vaccination and CD4 T cells after COVID-19. Study background: With about ten mild cases and one severe, convalescent patients were SARS-CoV-2 positive by nasal swab PCR. Control cultures were supplied with a CEFX pool, an HIV-1 Nef pool, or no peptide at all. Findings and caveats of the study: Rising from around 20 to 38, the median of SARS-CoV-2-reactive clonotypes did not change significantly.

Time point specified: late sampling 161 to 241 days after vaccination in a few convalescent patients. Treatment: approximately 9-day PBMC culture with coronavirus spike peptide pools or control peptides (ViraFEST assay). Isolation of CD4+ T cells by negative selection took place after more than 9 days of culture. In germline, CDR1 is SGHTA, CDR2 FQGNSA. The CDR3 loop spans 14 amino acids. The ends lost 1 base at V and 7 bases at J; junction bases unmatched: 4. The study sequenced cultured CD4+ T cell DNA using the Oncomine TCR Beta short-read assay. Each CDR3 protein gets one entry after TCRdb re-called the PCR reads with MiXCR. This table has about 22,000 distinct CDR3 sequences, 35% to 40% appearing once. Points on this clonotype: Its antigen is still unknown.

Sequenced here: CD4+ T cells from blood, cultured in vitro, sampled about 7 months after SARS-CoV-2 vaccination. The source is a human donor who had recovered from COVID-19. The chain is built from TRBV7-2 and TRBJ2-1, with 7 nucleotides matching TRBD2. CDR3 nucleotide sequence: TGTGCCAGCAGCTTAGGACTAGCAAGGAATGAGCAGTTCTTC. The encoded protein is CASSLGLARNEQFF.